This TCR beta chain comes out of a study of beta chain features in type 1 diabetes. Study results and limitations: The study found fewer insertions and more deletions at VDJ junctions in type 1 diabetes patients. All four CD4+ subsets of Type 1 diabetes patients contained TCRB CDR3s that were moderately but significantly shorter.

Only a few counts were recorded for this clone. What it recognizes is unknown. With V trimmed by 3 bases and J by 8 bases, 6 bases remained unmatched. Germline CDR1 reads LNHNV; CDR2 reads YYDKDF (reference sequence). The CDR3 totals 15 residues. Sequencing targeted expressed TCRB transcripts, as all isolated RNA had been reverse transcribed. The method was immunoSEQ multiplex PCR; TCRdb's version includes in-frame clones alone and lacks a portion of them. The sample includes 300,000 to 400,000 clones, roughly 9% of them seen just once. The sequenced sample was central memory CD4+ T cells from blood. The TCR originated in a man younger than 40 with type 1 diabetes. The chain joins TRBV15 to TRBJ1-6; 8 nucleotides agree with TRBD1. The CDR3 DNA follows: TGTGCCACCAGCAGGTCTACAGGGGGGGATTCACCCCTCCACTTT. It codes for CATSRSTGGDSPLHF.